These 22 T cell receptor beta chains were sequenced from one sample in a study of blood T cell repertoires in COVID-19. Assay: immunoSEQ multiplex PCR; the TCRdb copy retains only in-frame clones and omits some. The table has about 160,000 clones, 75% to 80% seen once. Sequenced material: peripheral blood. The receptors originated from a woman older than 75 with acute or convalescent COVID-19.

This chain connects TRBV6-5 to TRBJ1-1, with 7 nucleotides matching TRBD1. CDR1 is MNHEY, CDR2 SVGAGI, per germline. This CDR3 spans 13 amino acids. Trimming removed 7 bases from V and 1 base from J; junction bases left unmatched: 3. In nucleotides, the CDR3 is TGTGCCAGCAAACGACAGGGGAACACTGAAGCTTTCTTT. Translated: CASKRQGNTEAFF.

This chain connects TRBV5-1 to TRBJ2-7; TRBD2 aligns across 7 bases. CDR1 is SGHRS, CDR2 YFSETQ, per germline. Trimming took 4 bases from V and 0 from J; bases not matched to a gene: 4. The CDR3 consists of 14 residues. The CDR3 sequence is CASSAGDSSYEQYF. CDR3 sequence (DNA): TGCGCCAGCAGCGCGGGGGATTCCTCCTACGAGCAGTACTTC.

The rearrangement links TRBV18 to TRBJ1-1; D is unresolved. Germline loops: CDR1 KGHSH, CDR2 LQKENI. The CDR3 runs to 15 residues. Trimming took 0 bases from V and 6 from J, leaving 14 bases between them. The chain's CDR3 is CASSPPAGSRAEAFF. In nucleotides, the CDR3 is TGTGCCAGCTCACCACCGGCCGGGTCCAGAGCTGAAGCTTTCTTT.

This clone occurred once. The gene calls are TRBV7-9 and TRBJ1-2; D perhaps matches TRBD1 (5 bases). The CDR3 runs to 18 residues. V lost 1 base and J 0 bases, leaving 18 bases between the germline ends. Germline lookup yields CDR1 SEHNR and CDR2 FQNEAQ (reference sequence). The DNA for the CDR3 is TGTGCCAGCAGCTTAGAGCGCCCAGGGACTCGGGCTAACTATGGCTACACCTTC. This encodes CASSLERPGTRANYGYTF.

This rearrangement joins TRBV10-3 to TRBJ1-3; TRBD1 matches 8 bases. V lost 10 bases to trimming and J lost 0 bases; unmatched junction nucleotides: 8. CDR3 size: 15 residues. Germline loops: CDR1 ENHRY, CDR2 SYGVKD. CDR3 amino acids: CATAGQASSGNTIYF. Here the CDR3 DNA reads TGTGCCACCGCGGGACAGGCGAGCTCTGGAAACACCATATATTTT.

This chain connects TRBV5-4 to TRBJ2-1, with a tentative D call TRBD2 (7 bases). The CDR3 extends over 15 amino acids. Trimming left V 0 bases short and J 6 bases short, with 13 bases between. The V gene's germline CDR1 is SGHNT and CDR2 YYREEE (reference sequence). The chain's CDR3 is CASSLGAGALNEQFF. CDR3 nucleotides: TGTGCCAGCAGCTTGGGTGCGGGGGCCCTCAATGAGCAGTTCTTC.

The rearrangement joins TRBV18 to TRBJ2-2, with 7 positions matching TRBD2. Germline trimming cut 4 bases from V and 2 bases from J; bases unmatched to any gene: 7. Germline V gene lookup returns CDR1 KGHSH and CDR2 LQKENI. The CDR3 is 16 residues long. The DNA for the CDR3 is TGTGCCAGCTCACTCCGAGCGGGGTCAAACACCGGGGAGCTGTTTTTT. Amino acid sequence: CASSLRAGSNTGELFF.

In its sample, this clone was seen a few times. The V and J genes are TRBV24-1 and TRBJ1-2; 10 bases align to TRBD1. The CDR3 totals 15 residues. J was trimmed by 6 bases and V by 4 bases; bases with no gene match: 7. Germline-derived CDR1 and CDR2 are KGHDR and SFDVKD. The CDR3 DNA follows: TGTGCCACCAGTGACCCTGGGACAGGGGAGGATGGCTACACCTTC. Protein sequence: CATSDPGTGEDGYTF.

A note on this clone: Other DNA sequences of this sample code for an identical CDR3. V usage is TRBV14 and J usage is TRBJ1-2; D unclear. The CDR3 is made up of 15 amino acids. V lost 2 bases, J lost 2 bases, and 12 bases lay in between. The V gene's germline CDR1 is SGHDN and CDR2 FVKESK. The CDR3, as DNA: TGTGCCAGCAGCCAACAACAAGGAGGGAACTATGGCTACACCTTC. Translated, it gives CASSQQQGGNYGYTF. Filled out from reference TRBV14 and TRBJ1-2, the complete variable domain reads EAGVTQFPSHSVIEKGQTVTLRCDPISGHDNLYWYRRVMGKEIKFLLHFVKESKQDESGMPNNRFLAERTGGTYSTLKVQPAELEDSGVYFCASSQQQGGNYGYTFGSGTRLTVV.

The V call is TRBV3-1 (or the pseudogene TRBV3-2), the J call TRBJ1-1, with 9 bases that match TRBD1. Germline-derived CDR1 and CDR2 are LGHDT and YNNKEL (reference sequence). Trimming took 3 bases from V and 8 from J; bases not matched to a gene: 10. The length of the CDR3 is 15 residues. CDR3 sequence: CASSHSDRGKKEAFF. The CDR3 region has the DNA TGTGCCAGCAGCCACTCGGACAGGGGAAAGAAGGAAGCTTTCTTT.

J is TRBJ1-5 and V is TRBV4-1, with TRBD1 identical over 10 bases. Germline CDR1 MGHRA, CDR2 YSYEKL. With 4 bases clipped from V and 0 bases from J, the junction kept 3 bases outside the gene matches. The CDR3 contains 16 residues. The CDR3 protein is CASSPGQGGSNQPQHF. The CDR3 region has the DNA TGCGCCAGCAGCCCAGGACAGGGGGGTAGCAATCAGCCCCAGCATTTT.

Concerning this clone itself: The sample contains more than one DNA sequence encoding this CDR3. The chain is built from TRBV28 and TRBJ1-5; D possibly corresponds to TRBD1 (5 bases). The germline CDR1 and CDR2 sequences are MDHEN and SYDVKM. Trimming shortened V by 5 bases and J by 4 bases, and 18 bases separated the two germline ends. This CDR3 has 16 residues. CDR3 amino acids: CASSPRGRGDNQPQHF. CDR3 bases: TGTGCCAGCAGTCCCCGGGGCCGGGGGGATAATCAGCCCCAGCATTTT.

The rearrangement links TRBV10-3 to TRBJ2-1; D is perhaps TRBD2 (6 bases). Trimming took 2 bases from V and 6 from J, leaving 14 bases between them. The CDR3 loop spans 15 amino acids. The germline gives CDR1 ENHRY, CDR2 SYGVKD. In nucleotides, the CDR3 is TGTGCCATCAGTGAGGCGGCGGGAAAATCCAATGAGCAGTTCTTC. This translates into CAISEAAGKSNEQFF.

The rearrangement joins TRBV30 to TRBJ1-2; D gene unclear. CDR3 length: 11 residues. Trimming left V 0 bases short and J 8 bases short, with 7 bases between. Germline V lookup: CDR1 GTSNPN, CDR2 SVGIG (reference sequence). The CDR3 reads CAWSVHGGYTF. The DNA of the CDR3 is TGTGCCTGGAGTGTACACGGGGGCTACACCTTC.

The rearrangement links TRBV7-9 to TRBJ1-5, with unresolved D. The ends were cut back, 5 bases at V and 3 bases at J, with 14 bases in the middle. Germline CDR1 reads SEHNR; CDR2 reads FQNEAQ (reference sequence). The CDR3 is 15 residues long. The CDR3 DNA follows: TGTGCCAGCAGCCCCCGCGGAGGGCCCAATCAGCCCCAGCATTTT. Translating it yields CASSPRGGPNQPQHF.

The genes are TRBV6-1 and TRBJ1-4; D not certain. This CDR3 has 13 residues. V gave up 11 bases and J gave up 0 bases, with 10 bases separating them. In germline, CDR1 is MNHNS, CDR2 SASEGT. The CDR3 coding sequence is TGTGCCTCGACTCGTTCAACTAATGAAAAACTGTTTTTT. Protein sequence: CASTRSTNEKLFF.

The chain couples TRBV25-1 to TRBJ1-6; D is possibly TRBD1 (6 bases). V was cut by 4 bases and J by 7 bases, with 8 bases left in between. The germline V gene encodes CDR1 MGHDK and CDR2 SYGVNS. The CDR3 has 13 residues. DNA of the CDR3: TGTGCCAGCAGTGGTCAGGGGAATTCACCCCTCCACTTT. Translating gives CASSGQGNSPLHF.

This sequence joins TRBV2 and TRBJ2-7; a possible D gene is TRBD1 (7 bases). The germline V gene encodes CDR1 SNHLY and CDR2 FYNNEI. The CDR3 consists of 14 residues. Deletions cut 8 bases from V and 1 base from J, with 15 bases between. The CDR3 DNA sequence: TGTGCCAGCGGGGGGACAGTGATATCCTACGAGCAGTACTTC. This encodes CASGGTVISYEQYF. Full variable domain (remainder filled in from reference TRBV2 and TRBJ2-7): EPEVTQTPSHQVTQMGQEVILRCVPISNHLYFYWYRQILGQKVEFLVSFYNNEISEKSEIFDDQFSVERPDGSNFTLKIRSTKLEDSAMYFCASGGTVISYEQYFGPGTRLTVT.

The chain links TRBV19 to TRBJ2-2; possible D gene TRBD1, 5 bases. V shed 7 bases and J shed 3 bases, with 21 bases lying between them. The CDR3 contains 17 residues. Germline CDR1 reads LNHDA; CDR2 reads SQIVND (reference sequence). CDR3 sequence: CASTHLWAGKDTGELFF. As DNA, the CDR3 is TGTGCCAGTACCCATCTTTGGGCAGGGAAAGACACCGGGGAGCTGTTTTTT.

The chain employs TRBV5-1 and TRBJ2-7; 9 bases map to TRBD1. The CDR3 runs 16 residues. V trimming: 3 bases; J trimming: 2 bases; junction bases outside the gene matches: 9. The V gene's germline CDR1 is SGHRS and CDR2 YFSETQ. The CDR3 region is CASSSTPGQGPYEQYF. CDR3 in DNA: TGCGCCAGCAGCTCGACTCCGGGACAGGGACCCTACGAGCAGTACTTC. The full variable domain, with the rest looked up from reference TRBV5-1 and TRBJ2-7, is KAGVTQTPRYLIKTRGQQVTLSCSPISGHRSVSWYQQTPGQGLQFLFEYFSETQRNKGNFPGRFSGRQFSNSRSEMNVSTLELGDSALYLCASSSTPGQGPYEQYFGPGTRLTVT.

V and J are TRBV24-1 and TRBJ2-1; 8 bases map to TRBD2. Germline V gene lookup returns CDR1 KGHDR and CDR2 SFDVKD. With V trimmed by 9 bases and J by 8 bases, 8 bases remained unmatched. The CDR3 length is 13 residues. The DNA of the CDR3 is TGTGCCACCCGCAGCGGGAGTTCCCATGAGCAGTTCTTC. This gives the protein CATRSGSSHEQFF.

The chain links TRBV27 to TRBJ2-7; 7 nucleotides line up with TRBD1. The germline V gene encodes CDR1 MNHEY and CDR2 SMNVEV (reference sequence). Losses at the gene ends were 6 bases for V and 5 bases for J; bases not matched to a gene: 10. CDR3 length: 14 amino acids. CDR3 DNA: TGTGCCAGCAGCTCATCCCTGACAGGGAACGAGCAGTACTTC. Its translation: CASSSSLTGNEQYF.